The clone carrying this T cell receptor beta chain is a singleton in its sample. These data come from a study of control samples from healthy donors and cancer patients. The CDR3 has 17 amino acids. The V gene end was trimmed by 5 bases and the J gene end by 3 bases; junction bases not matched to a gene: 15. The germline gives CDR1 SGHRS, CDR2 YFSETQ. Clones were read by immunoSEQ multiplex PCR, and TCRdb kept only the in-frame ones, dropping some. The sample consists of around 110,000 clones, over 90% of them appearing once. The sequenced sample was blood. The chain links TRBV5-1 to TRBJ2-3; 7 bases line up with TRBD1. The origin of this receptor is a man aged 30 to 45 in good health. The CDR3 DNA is TGCGCCAGCAGTTCTATCCCGACAGGGTTTAGTACAGATACGCAGTATTTT. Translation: CASSSIPTGFSTDTQYF.